This passage covers 27 T cell receptor beta chains from one sample sequenced in a study of cytomegalovirus exposure and HLA in healthy donors. The PCR made use of 60 Vbeta and 13 Jbeta primers. This table comes from immunoSEQ multiplex PCR, and its TCRdb copy is limited to in-frame clones, with some not included. The profile shows about 150,000 clones, approximately 9% of them singletons. The specimen was PBMCs. Receptors were obtained from a woman aged 40 to 50 in good health and CMV-seropositive.

There are a few counts of this clone. The V call is TRBV5-4, the J call TRBJ1-2; TRBD1 matches at 7 bases. In germline, CDR1 is SGHNT, CDR2 YYREEE (reference sequence). Unmatched junction bases numbered 7, after V lost 4 bases and J lost 4 bases. The CDR3 has 14 amino acids. Here the CDR3 reads CASSQQGGGYGYTF. The CDR3 DNA follows: TGTGCCAGCAGCCAGCAGGGGGGAGGCTATGGCTACACCTTC.

This rearrangement joins TRBV7-2 to TRBJ1-1; D call uncertain. The germline V and J ends were trimmed by 1 base and 4 bases, with 13 bases remaining between them. CDR1 and CDR2 from the germline V gene are SGHTA and FQGNSA. The CDR3 is 15 amino acids. In DNA, the CDR3 is TGTGCCAGCAGCTTAGACGGGTCGGGATTCACTGAAGCTTTCTTT. Translating gives CASSLDGSGFTEAFF.

CDR3 coding DNA: TGTGCCAGTAGTATAAGAGGAGCGGGGGGCTACGAGCAGTACTTC. This translates into CASSIRGAGGYEQYF. This rearrangement joins TRBV19 to TRBJ2-7; TRBD2 matches at 9 bases. The CDR3 is 15 residues long. Looked up from germline, CDR1 is LNHDA and CDR2 is SQIVND (reference sequence). The V and J ends lost 2 bases and 3 bases, in that order; junction bases with no gene match: 5.

This clone was picked up a small number of times. The chain links TRBV5-8 to TRBJ2-1; D ambiguous. Germline assignment: CDR1 SGHTS and CDR2 YDEGEE. Trimming removed 2 bases at V and 0 bases at J, with 21 bases between. There are 19 residues in the CDR3. In nucleotides, the CDR3 is TGTGCCAGCAGCTTCCATGGTTCGTCGGCAGCGAGCTCCTACAATGAGCAGTTCTTC. Translated: CASSFHGSSAASSYNEQFF.

The genes are TRBV7-2 and TRBJ1-1; unclear D gene. The germline CDR1 and CDR2 sequences are SGHTA and FQGNSA. Trimming took off 6 bases at V and 0 bases at J, with 14 bases between the two ends. The CDR3 is 15 residues long. The CDR3 is CASRLDVTMNTEAFF. The CDR3 bases are TGTGCCAGCAGGCTCGATGTTACTATGAACACTGAAGCTTTCTTT. Variable domain in full (rest from reference TRBV7-2 and TRBJ1-1): GAGVSQSPSNKVTEKGKDVELRCDPISGHTALYWYRQSLGQGLEFLIYFQGNSAPDKSGLPSDRFSAERTGGSVSTLTIQRTQQEDSAVYLCASRLDVTMNTEAFFGQGTRLTVV.

The chain uses TRBV10-2 and TRBJ1-2, with TRBD1 identical over 8 bases. J was trimmed by 3 bases and V by 11 bases; bases with no gene match: 17. The CDR3 has 16 amino acids. Germline CDR1 is WSHSY and CDR2 is SAAADI. This CDR3 is CAPTPGTGNRDYGYTF. The CDR3 DNA is TGCGCCCCGACCCCCGGGACAGGAAATCGGGACTATGGCTACACCTTC.

This sequence joins TRBV29-1 and TRBJ1-3, with D perhaps TRBD1 (5 bases). Germline-derived CDR1 and CDR2 are SQVTM and ANQGSEA. V lost 7 bases, J lost 0 bases, and 7 bases lay in between. The CDR3 loop spans 12 amino acids. CDR3 sequence reads: CSGRGSGNTIYF. The CDR3 DNA reads as TGCAGCGGAAGGGGCTCTGGAAACACCATATATTTT.

This chain joins TRBV5-4 and TRBJ1-1; D unresolved. Looked up from germline, CDR1 is SGHNT and CDR2 is YYREEE (reference sequence). The CDR3 runs 15 residues. Trimming took off 2 bases at V and 3 bases at J, with 14 bases between the two ends. The CDR3 loop reads CASSLSSPRYTEAFF. Here the CDR3 DNA reads TGTGCCAGCAGCTTAAGCTCCCCGCGGTACACTGAAGCTTTCTTT.

This clone has more than one count but fewer than ten. The V and J genes are TRBV5-1 and TRBJ2-5, with 10 bases identical to TRBD2. The J segment lost 5 bases and the V segment lost 4 bases, leaving 14 bases of the junction unmatched. CDR1 is SGHRS and CDR2 is YFSETQ in the germline V gene. The CDR3 extends over 17 amino acids. Here the CDR3 reads CASSLLGASGGEETQYF. The CDR3 DNA follows: TGCGCCAGCAGCCTCCTAGGGGCTAGCGGGGGTGAGGAGACCCAGTACTTC.

The chain recombines TRBV6-5 with TRBJ1-2, with TRBD1 as a possible D gene (5 bases). The V end was cut by 4 bases, the J end by 6 bases, with 15 bases between. This CDR3 has 14 amino acids. Germline V lookup: CDR1 MNHEY, CDR2 SVGAGI. The CDR3 sequence: CASSLNRSPDGYTF. The CDR3, as DNA: TGTGCCAGCAGTTTGAACAGGAGCCCCGATGGCTACACCTTC.

The genes are TRBV27 and TRBJ1-2, with 8 bases that match TRBD1. CDR1 and CDR2 (germline): MNHEY, SMNVEV (reference sequence). V gave up 5 bases and J gave up 6 bases; unmatched junction bases: 5. The CDR3 totals 13 residues. CDR3 DNA sequence: TGTGCCAGCAGTCTCCGACAGGGGAATGGCTACACCTTC. Protein: CASSLRQGNGYTF.

In DNA form, the CDR3 reads TGTGCCAGCAGTTGGGACAGTTTTCCCTACAATGAGCAGTTCTTC. Protein product: CASSWDSFPYNEQFF. The chain recombines TRBV27 with TRBJ2-1, with 7 bases aligning to TRBD1. V lost 4 bases and J lost 2; bases outside the gene matches: 5. Germline CDR1 reads MNHEY; CDR2 reads SMNVEV (reference sequence). The CDR3 runs 15 residues.

This chain links TRBV29-1 with TRBJ1-2; TRBD1 is a possible D gene (6 bases). The length of the CDR3 is 13 residues. CDR1 and CDR2 (germline): SQVTM, ANQGSEA. The V gene lost 0 bases and the J gene lost 6 bases, with 11 bases spanning the gap. The CDR3 spells CSVEDLPGDGYTF. The CDR3 region has the DNA TGCAGCGTTGAAGATCTGCCAGGGGATGGCTACACCTTC.

This clone was detected a few times. This chain uses TRBV13 with TRBJ2-1, with TRBD2 identical over 9 bases. Germline V gives CDR1 PRHDT, CDR2 FYEKMQ (reference sequence). Trimming at V came to 5 bases and at J to 8 bases, leaving 10 bases not matched to a gene. The CDR3 spans 15 residues. In DNA, the CDR3 is TGTGCCAGCAGCCCCCGCGGCGGGGGGGCCGATGAGCAGTTCTTC. It codes for CASSPRGGGADEQFF. The whole variable domain, filled in from reference TRBV13 and TRBJ2-1, reads AAGVIQSPRHLIKEKRETATLKCYPIPRHDTVYWYQQGPGQDPQFLISFYEKMQSDKGSIPDRFSAQQFSDYHSELNMSSLELGDSALYFCASSPRGGGADEQFFGPGTRLTVL.

A few counts support this clone. This rearrangement joins TRBV25-1 to TRBJ1-1, with 7 bases lining up with TRBD1. Germline assignment: CDR1 MGHDK and CDR2 SYGVNS. Trimming took 8 bases from V and 5 from J; bases not matched to a gene: 8. CDR3 length: 13 residues. CDR3 DNA: TGTGCCAGCTCCGATGACAGGGCGACTGAAGCTTTCTTT. Protein: CASSDDRATEAFF.

The gene calls are TRBV12-5 and TRBJ1-3; the D gene is possibly TRBD1 (5 bases). There are 15 residues in the CDR3. Germline V gene sequence: CDR1 LGHNT, CDR2 FRNRAP. V lost 5 bases, J lost 0 bases, and 11 bases lay in between. CDR3 in amino acids: CASGPTDVSGNTIYF. The CDR3 DNA follows: TGTGCTAGTGGTCCGACAGACGTCTCTGGAAACACCATATATTTT.

In its sample, this clone was seen a few times. V and J are TRBV25-1 and TRBJ1-1; no firm D call. V was pared by 6 bases and J by 1 base, with 3 bases between. The CDR3 has 11 amino acids. Germline V gene sequence: CDR1 MGHDK, CDR2 SYGVNS. The CDR3 coding sequence is TGTGCCAGCAGCAAGAACACTGAAGCTTTCTTT. Translated, it gives CASSKNTEAFF.

The chain couples TRBV5-5 to TRBJ2-7; the match to TRBD1 covers 10 bases. The CDR3 contains 15 residues. The germline gives CDR1 SGHKS, CDR2 YYEKEE (reference sequence). The junction had 5 bases not matched to a gene; V was cut back by 4 bases and J by 1 base. The CDR3 spells CASSGGTGVSYEQYF. The CDR3 DNA follows: TGTGCCAGCAGCGGAGGGACAGGGGTTTCCTACGAGCAGTACTTC.

This clone was counted only a few times. The V gene is TRBV19, the J gene TRBJ2-7; the match to TRBD1 covers 7 bases. This CDR3 comprises 15 residues. The germline gives CDR1 LNHDA, CDR2 SQIVND (reference sequence). Trimming cost V 5 bases and J 6 bases; bases outside gene matches: 13. CDR3 protein: CASSDLTQPGGEQYF. In nucleotides, the CDR3 is TGTGCCAGTAGTGACCTCACCCAGCCAGGGGGCGAGCAGTACTTC.

This clone was picked up a small number of times. This chain links TRBV9 with TRBJ1-3; the D gene is possibly TRBD1 (6 bases). The V end was cut by 0 bases, the J end by 0 bases, with 13 bases between. Germline-derived CDR1 and CDR2 are SGDLS and YYNGEE. This CDR3 has 17 residues. CDR3 sequence (DNA): TGTGCCAGCAGCGTAGGGTGGACAGAGCTCTCTGGAAACACCATATATTTT. Encoded protein: CASSVGWTELSGNTIYF.

This clone was counted only a few times. The chain is built from TRBV2 and TRBJ1-2; D is perhaps TRBD1 (6 bases). V lost 6 bases to trimming and J lost 6 bases, with 17 bases between them. CDR1 is SNHLY, CDR2 FYNNEI, per germline. CDR3 length: 14 residues. The CDR3 sequence: CASRAGTPLNGYTF. The CDR3 nucleotides are TGTGCCAGCAGAGCCGGGACACCCCTGAATGGCTACACCTTC.

The chain employs TRBV18 and TRBJ1-1; 8 nucleotides align to TRBD1. The V and J ends lost 3 bases and 4 bases, in that order; junction bases with no gene match: 16. CDR3 size: 18 residues. Germline CDR1 reads KGHSH; CDR2 reads LQKENI. The CDR3 coding sequence is TGTGCCAGCTCACCTCTCGCCGACCTCGGACAGGGTATCACTGAAGCTTTCTTT. It translates to CASSPLADLGQGITEAFF.

This clone was counted a few times. The rearrangement uses TRBV10-1 and TRBJ2-7; D ambiguous. V was clipped by 0 bases and J by 3 bases, with 3 bases between them. The CDR3 is 12 amino acids. The germline V gene encodes CDR1 WNHNN and CDR2 SYGVQD (reference sequence). The CDR3 DNA reads TGCGCCAGCAGTGAGTCGAGCTACGAGCAGTACTTC. As protein: CASSESSYEQYF.

This chain joins TRBV6-5 and TRBJ1-4; D uncertain. With 8 bases removed from V and 5 bases from J, the gap between germline ends came to 15 bases. Looked up from germline, CDR1 is MNHEY and CDR2 is SVGAGI. The CDR3 consists of 14 residues. CDR3 in amino acids: CASPRHMTNEKLFF. In DNA, the CDR3 is TGTGCCAGCCCCAGACACATGACGAATGAAAAACTGTTTTTT.

J is TRBJ2-3 and V is TRBV11-2; 7 positions match TRBD2. J gave up 0 bases and V 4 bases, and 4 bases lay outside the gene matches. The CDR3 runs to 15 residues. Germline lookup yields CDR1 SGHAT and CDR2 FQNNGV. CDR3 loop: CASSWGGTSTDTQYF. The DNA of the CDR3 is TGTGCCAGCAGCTGGGGGGGGACTAGCACAGATACGCAGTATTTT. The entire variable domain, with the rest obtained from reference TRBV11-2 and TRBJ2-3, is as follows: EAGVAQSPRYKIIEKRQSVAFWCNPISGHATLYWYQQILGQGPKLLIQFQNNGVVDDSQLPKDRFSAERLKGVDSTLKIQPAKLEDSAVYLCASSWGGTSTDTQYFGPGTRLTVL.

The chain joins TRBV27 to TRBJ2-5, with TRBD1 as a possible D gene (6 bases). In germline, CDR1 is MNHEY, CDR2 SMNVEV (reference sequence). Trimming pared 1 base from V and 2 bases from J, leaving 11 bases between. This CDR3 has 15 residues. The CDR3: CASSLYPDRQETQYF. DNA for the CDR3: TGTGCCAGCAGTTTATACCCGGACAGACAAGAGACCCAGTACTTC.

The chain carries TRBV7-9 and TRBJ1-2, with no clear D. Per germline, CDR1 SEHNR and CDR2 FQNEAQ (reference sequence). The CDR3 is 13 residues long. V gave up 2 bases and J gave up 4 bases, with 8 bases separating them. In nucleotides, the CDR3 is TGTGCCAGCAGCTTACAGTCAATCTATGGCTACACCTTC. Translating it yields CASSLQSIYGYTF.